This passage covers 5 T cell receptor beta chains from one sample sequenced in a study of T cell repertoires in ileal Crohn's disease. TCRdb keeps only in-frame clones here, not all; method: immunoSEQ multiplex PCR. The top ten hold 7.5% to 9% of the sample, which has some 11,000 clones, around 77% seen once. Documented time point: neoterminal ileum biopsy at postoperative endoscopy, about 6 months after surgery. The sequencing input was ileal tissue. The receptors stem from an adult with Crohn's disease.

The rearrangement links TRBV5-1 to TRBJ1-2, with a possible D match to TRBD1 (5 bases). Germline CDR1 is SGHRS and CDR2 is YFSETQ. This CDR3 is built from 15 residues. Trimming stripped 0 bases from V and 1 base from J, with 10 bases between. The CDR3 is CASSLARQGNYGYTF. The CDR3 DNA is TGCGCCAGCAGCTTGGCCAGGCAGGGTAACTATGGCTACACCTTC.

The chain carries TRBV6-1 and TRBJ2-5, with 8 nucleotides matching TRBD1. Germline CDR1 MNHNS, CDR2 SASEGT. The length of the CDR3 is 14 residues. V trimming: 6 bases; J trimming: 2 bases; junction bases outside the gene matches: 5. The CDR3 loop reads CASRGQVVQETQYF. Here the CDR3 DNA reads TGTGCCAGCAGGGGACAGGTAGTACAAGAGACCCAGTACTTC.

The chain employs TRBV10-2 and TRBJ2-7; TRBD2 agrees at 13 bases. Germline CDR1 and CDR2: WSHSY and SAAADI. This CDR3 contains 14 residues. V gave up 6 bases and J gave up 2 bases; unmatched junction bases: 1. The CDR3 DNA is TGCGCCAGCAGGGGACTAGCGGGGACCTACGAGCAGTACTTC. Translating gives CASRGLAGTYEQYF.

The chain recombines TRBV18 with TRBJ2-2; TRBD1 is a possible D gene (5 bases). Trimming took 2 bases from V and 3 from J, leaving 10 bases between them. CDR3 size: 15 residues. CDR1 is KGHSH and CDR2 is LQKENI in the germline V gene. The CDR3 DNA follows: TGTGCCAGCTCACCAATAGGGGCGGACACCGGGGAGCTGTTTTTT. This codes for CASSPIGADTGELFF.

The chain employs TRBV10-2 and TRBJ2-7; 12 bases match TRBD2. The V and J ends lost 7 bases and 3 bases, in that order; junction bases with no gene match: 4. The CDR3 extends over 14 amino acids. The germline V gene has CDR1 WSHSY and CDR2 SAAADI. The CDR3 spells CASTLLAGGYEQYF. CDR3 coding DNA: TGCGCCAGCACTCTACTAGCGGGAGGCTACGAGCAGTACTTC.